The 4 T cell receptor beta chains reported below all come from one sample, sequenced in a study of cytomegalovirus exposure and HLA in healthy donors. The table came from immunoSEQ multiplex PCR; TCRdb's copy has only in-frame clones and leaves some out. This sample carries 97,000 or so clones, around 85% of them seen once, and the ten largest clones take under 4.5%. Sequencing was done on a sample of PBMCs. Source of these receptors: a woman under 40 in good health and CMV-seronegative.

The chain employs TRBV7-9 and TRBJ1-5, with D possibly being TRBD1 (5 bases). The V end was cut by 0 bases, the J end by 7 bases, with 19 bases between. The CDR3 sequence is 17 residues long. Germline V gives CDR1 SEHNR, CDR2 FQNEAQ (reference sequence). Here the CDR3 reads CASSLAQGRVRGQPQHF. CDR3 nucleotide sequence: TGTGCCAGCAGCTTAGCGCAAGGACGGGTAAGGGGACAGCCCCAGCATTTT.

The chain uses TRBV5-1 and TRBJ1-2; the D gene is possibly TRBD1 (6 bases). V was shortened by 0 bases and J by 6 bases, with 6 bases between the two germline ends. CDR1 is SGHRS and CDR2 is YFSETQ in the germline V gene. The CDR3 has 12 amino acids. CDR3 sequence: CASSLDRDGYTF. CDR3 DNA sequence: TGCGCCAGCAGCTTGGACAGGGATGGCTACACCTTC.

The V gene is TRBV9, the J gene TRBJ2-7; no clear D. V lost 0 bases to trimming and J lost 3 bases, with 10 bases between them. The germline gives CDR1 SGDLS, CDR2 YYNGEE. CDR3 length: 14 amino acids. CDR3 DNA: TGTGCCAGCAGCGTAGCGTATCCAGACTACGAGCAGTACTTC. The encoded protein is CASSVAYPDYEQYF. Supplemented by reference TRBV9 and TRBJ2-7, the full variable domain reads DSGVTQTPKHLITATGQRVTLRCSPRSGDLSVYWYQQSLDQGLQFLIQYYNGEERAKGNILERFSAQQFPDLHSELNLSSLELGDSALYFCASSVAYPDYEQYFGPGTRLTVT.

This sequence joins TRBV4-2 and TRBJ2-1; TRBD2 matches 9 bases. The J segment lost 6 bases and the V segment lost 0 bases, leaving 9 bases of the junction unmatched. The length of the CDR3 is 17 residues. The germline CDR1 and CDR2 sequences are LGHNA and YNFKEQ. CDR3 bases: TGTGCCAGCAGCCAAGATCGGGCAGCGGGGGGCTTCAATGAGCAGTTCTTC. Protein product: CASSQDRAAGGFNEQFF.